The 21 T cell receptor beta chains below all came from one sample that was sequenced in a study of control samples from healthy donors and cancer patients. Assay: immunoSEQ multiplex PCR; the TCRdb copy retains only in-frame clones and omits some. The table records some 130,000 clones, roughly 89% of them present only once. The sample taken for sequencing was PBMCs. The receptors here all came from a man in his fifties with head and neck cancer.

The rearrangement uses TRBV19 and TRBJ2-3; 15 bases are shared with TRBD2. Trimming removed 4 bases from V and 5 bases from J; junction bases left unmatched: 7. CDR1 and CDR2 (germline): LNHDA, SQIVND (reference sequence). This CDR3 is 17 amino acids long. Written as DNA, the CDR3 is TGTGCCAGTAGTACCCGGACTAGCGGGAGGGCCATAGATACGCAGTATTTT. It translates to CASSTRTSGRAIDTQYF. Full variable domain (outside the CDR3, taken from reference TRBV19 and TRBJ2-3): DGGITQSPKYLFRKEGQNVTLSCEQNLNHDAMYWYRQDPGQGLRLIYYSQIVNDFQKGDIAEGYSVSREKKESFPLTVTSAQKNPTAFYLCASSTRTSGRAIDTQYFGPGTRLTVL.

The chain couples TRBV7-2 to TRBJ2-2; 8 nucleotides agree with TRBD2. This CDR3 region has 17 residues. The germline V gene has CDR1 SGHTA and CDR2 FQGNSA. V gave up 1 base and J gave up 5 bases; unmatched junction bases: 9. CDR3 region: CASSLVRGGMETGELFF. CDR3 in DNA: TGTGCCAGCAGCTTAGTCCGGGGGGGTATGGAGACCGGGGAGCTGTTTTTT. The full variable domain, with the rest looked up from reference TRBV7-2 and TRBJ2-2, is GAGVSQSPSNKVTEKGKDVELRCDPISGHTALYWYRQSLGQGLEFLIYFQGNSAPDKSGLPSDRFSAERTGGSVSTLTIQRTQQEDSAVYLCASSLVRGGMETGELFFGEGSRLTVL.

V is TRBV25-1 and J is TRBJ1-4, with a tentative D call TRBD1 (6 bases). Germline CDR1 is MGHDK and CDR2 is SYGVNS. The CDR3 runs 13 residues. V lost 5 bases and J 6 bases, leaving 10 bases between the germline ends. The chain's CDR3 is CASSHPGDEKLFF. CDR3 nucleotide sequence: TGTGCCAGCAGTCATCCAGGGGATGAAAAACTGTTTTTT. The full variable domain, completed using reference TRBV25-1 and TRBJ1-4, is EADIYQTPRYLVIGTGKKITLECSQTMGHDKMYWYQQDPGMELHLIHYSYGVNSTEKGDLSSESTVSRIRTEHFPLTLESARPSHTSQYLCASSHPGDEKLFFGSGTQLSVL.

The table lists this clone with a few counts. The CDR3 region is CASSVELRNEQFF. CDR3 DNA: TGTGCCAGCAGTGTGGAGCTACGGAATGAGCAGTTCTTC. This rearrangement joins TRBV2 to TRBJ2-1; the D is unclear. The germline V gene has CDR1 SNHLY and CDR2 FYNNEI. V was cut by 4 bases and J by 7 bases, with 11 bases left in between. The CDR3 loop spans 13 amino acids.

The rearrangement joins TRBV5-4 to TRBJ2-1, with 10 bases identical to TRBD2. Germline V gene lookup returns CDR1 SGHNT and CDR2 YYREEE (reference sequence). The V gene end was trimmed by 5 bases and the J gene end by 2 bases; junction bases not matched to a gene: 7. CDR3 length equals 16 residues. The CDR3 DNA follows: TGTGCCAGCAGGCCTAGCGGGAGTGTTGCCTACAATGAGCAGTTCTTC. This sequence encodes CASRPSGSVAYNEQFF.

The chain carries TRBV19 and TRBJ2-2; TRBD1 might be the D (5 bases). CDR1 and CDR2 from the germline V gene are LNHDA and SQIVND (reference sequence). The CDR3 covers 15 residues. Deletions cut 5 bases from V and 2 bases from J, with 12 bases between. In nucleotides, the CDR3 is TGTGCCAGTAGTCTTGCCAGGGAAAACACCGGGGAGCTGTTTTTT. Translation: CASSLARENTGELFF.

This chain connects TRBV30 to TRBJ1-5; TRBD1 matches 7 bases. Germline V gene lookup returns CDR1 GTSNPN and CDR2 SVGIG (reference sequence). Unmatched junction bases numbered 3, after V lost 1 base and J lost 6 bases. This CDR3 is 13 amino acids long. CDR3 sequence reads: CAWSGSGGQPQHF. In DNA, the CDR3 is TGTGCCTGGAGTGGATCAGGGGGTCAGCCCCAGCATTTT.

This clone was counted a single time. This chain uses TRBV18 with TRBJ2-3; maybe TRBD1 (6 bases). CDR1 and CDR2 from the germline V gene are KGHSH and LQKENI. The length of the CDR3 is 15 residues. The ends were cut back, 5 bases at V and 4 bases at J, with 16 bases in the middle. The CDR3 protein is CASSEGRGRSDTQYF. DNA for the CDR3: TGTGCCAGCTCAGAAGGCAGGGGTCGATCAGATACGCAGTATTTT.

The rearrangement joins TRBV11-2 to TRBJ2-2; TRBD2 matches at 8 bases. The germline V gene encodes CDR1 SGHAT and CDR2 FQNNGV. V dropped 4 bases and J dropped 4; count of bases not matched to a gene: 2. CDR3 length: 14 residues. Written as DNA, the CDR3 is TGTGCCAGCAGCTATACTAGCGGCACCGGGGAGCTGTTTTTT. Amino acids: CASSYTSGTGELFF.

This chain uses TRBV6-5 with TRBJ2-5, with D perhaps assigned TRBD1 or TRBD2 (6 bases each). The CDR3 covers 14 residues. Per germline, CDR1 MNHEY and CDR2 SVGAGI. V gave up 7 bases and J gave up 3 bases, with 15 bases separating them. As DNA, the CDR3 is TGTGCCAGCAAGATCGGGGGCCGTGAAGAGACCCAGTACTTC. Protein: CASKIGGREETQYF.

The genes are TRBV2 and TRBJ2-3; tentative D call: TRBD2 (6 bases). CDR1 and CDR2 (germline): SNHLY, FYNNEI. The CDR3 has 13 amino acids. Trimming cost V 6 bases and J 5 bases, with 12 bases left between them. Here the CDR3 reads CASSGEVGDTQYF. The CDR3, as DNA: TGTGCCAGCAGCGGGGAGGTCGGAGATACGCAGTATTTT. Complete variable domain (other parts from reference TRBV2 and TRBJ2-3): EPEVTQTPSHQVTQMGQEVILRCVPISNHLYFYWYRQILGQKVEFLVSFYNNEISEKSEIFDDQFSVERPDGSNFTLKIRSTKLEDSAMYFCASSGEVGDTQYFGPGTRLTVL.

The chain joins TRBV5-1 to TRBJ2-7, with D possibly TRBD1 on 5 matching bases. Trimming pared 0 bases from V and 0 bases from J, leaving 13 bases between. CDR3 length: 16 amino acids. Germline CDR1 reads SGHRS; CDR2 reads YFSETQ. The CDR3 sequence is CASSLDSLGASYEQYF. In DNA, the CDR3 is TGCGCCAGCAGCTTGGATTCTTTAGGGGCCTCCTACGAGCAGTACTTC.

The chain joins TRBV28 to TRBJ2-7; D may be TRBD1 (6 bases). The V and J ends lost 2 bases and 8 bases respectively, with 16 bases between them. Germline V gene data show CDR1 as MDHEN and CDR2 as SYDVKM. The length of the CDR3 is 14 residues. Here the CDR3 DNA reads TGTGCCAGCAGTTTACGGACAGTCCTACGAAAGCAGTACTTC. Translated, it gives CASSLRTVLRKQYF. The full variable domain, in which reference TRBV28 and TRBJ2-7 provide the parts outside the CDR3, is DVKVTQSSRYLVKRTGEKVFLECVQDMDHENMFWYRQDPGLGLRLIYFSYDVKMKEKGDIPEGYSVSREKKERFSLILESASTNQTSMYLCASSLRTVLRKQYFGPGTRLTVT.

The V call is TRBV19, the J call TRBJ2-3; no clear D gene. CDR1 is LNHDA, CDR2 SQIVND, per germline (reference sequence). Trimming stripped 5 bases from V and 6 bases from J, with 12 bases between. The CDR3 is 13 residues long. This CDR3 is CASSQSERDTQYF. In DNA, the CDR3 is TGTGCCAGTAGTCAGAGTGAGAGGGATACGCAGTATTTT.

The chain has TRBV6-5 and TRBJ2-3, with 8 bases aligning to TRBD1. Germline V lookup: CDR1 MNHEY, CDR2 SVGAGI. The CDR3 spans 14 residues. J gave up 4 bases and V 5 bases, and 5 bases lay outside the gene matches. CDR3 region: CASSKTTGADTQYF. CDR3 nucleotide sequence: TGTGCCAGCAGTAAAACGACAGGGGCAGATACGCAGTATTTT.

The chain combines TRBV28 with TRBJ1-6; D may be TRBD1 (5 bases). Germline V gives CDR1 MDHEN, CDR2 SYDVKM. There are 14 residues in the CDR3. V lost 8 bases to trimming and J lost 7 bases, with 15 bases between them. This CDR3 is CASCPGTQNSPLHF. As DNA, the CDR3 is TGTGCCAGCTGTCCCGGGACGCAAAATTCACCCCTCCACTTT. Complete variable domain (other parts from reference TRBV28 and TRBJ1-6): DVKVTQSSRYLVKRTGEKVFLECVQDMDHENMFWYRQDPGLGLRLIYFSYDVKMKEKGDIPEGYSVSREKKERFSLILESASTNQTSMYLCASCPGTQNSPLHFGNGTRLTVT.

V usage is TRBV6-5 and J usage is TRBJ2-2, with D unresolved. From germline, CDR1 is MNHEY and CDR2 SVGAGI. The ends were cut back, 5 bases at V and 6 bases at J, with 13 bases in the middle. The CDR3 loop spans 14 amino acids. The CDR3 bases are TGTGCCAGCAGTACCTCACCCTCGGCCGGGGAGCTGTTTTTT. Its translation: CASSTSPSAGELFF.

This chain connects TRBV6-6 to TRBJ2-7; 12 bases are shared with TRBD2. Per germline, CDR1 MNHNY and CDR2 SVGAGI (reference sequence). This CDR3 contains 15 residues. V shed 8 bases, J shed 7 bases, and the junction held 12 bases outside the gene matches. The DNA for the CDR3 is TGTGCCAGCGGCCGACTAGCGGGAGCGCCAGGGGAGCAGTACTTC. Its translation is CASGRLAGAPGEQYF.

The chain combines TRBV4-2 with TRBJ1-1; D unresolved. The CDR3 is 15 residues long. Germline loops: CDR1 LGHNA, CDR2 YNFKEQ. Trimming removed 0 bases from V and 1 base from J, with 9 bases in between. The CDR3 is CASSQESGRNTEAFF. CDR3 sequence (DNA): TGTGCCAGCAGCCAAGAATCGGGGAGGAACACTGAAGCTTTCTTT.

The rearrangement uses TRBV6-1 and TRBJ1-1, with D maybe TRBD1 (5 bases). Trimming shortened V by 0 bases and J by 4 bases, and 12 bases separated the two germline ends. Germline-derived CDR1 and CDR2 are MNHNS and SASEGT. The CDR3 is 15 amino acids. The CDR3 protein is CASSEAAGIRTEAFF. The CDR3 nucleotides are TGTGCCAGCAGTGAAGCGGCAGGGATCCGCACTGAAGCTTTCTTT.

The chain employs TRBV2 and TRBJ2-3, with TRBD1 as a possible D gene (5 bases). The CDR3 has 13 residues. Trimming removed 11 bases from V and 0 bases from J, with 12 bases in between. CDR1 is SNHLY, CDR2 FYNNEI, per germline. In nucleotides, the CDR3 is TGTGCCGTCTGGGGCTCTAGCACAGATACGCAGTATTTT. This gives the protein CAVWGSSTDTQYF.